Sequencing of this T cell receptor (beta chain) was carried out in a study of blood T cell repertoires in COVID-19. In the source study's methods: Estimated nucleated cell counts came from reference gene primer amplification. Sequencing was performed with immunoSEQ multiplex PCR; in TCRdb, only in-frame clones are kept and a portion is missing. V, J and clone size are those of that table, while D and trimming were read from the DNA. This sample has 70,000 to 75,000 clones, with 70% to 85% found just once. Looked up from germline, CDR1 is SGHKS and CDR2 is YYEKEE (reference sequence). Losses at the gene ends were 3 bases for V and 7 bases for J; bases not matched to a gene: 3. This CDR3 region has 14 residues.

Sequenced: peripheral blood. This clonotype was obtained from a woman aged 55-69 years with acute or convalescent COVID-19. J is TRBJ1-5 and V is TRBV5-5; 11 bases match TRBD1. The CDR3 loop is CASSWGTGGQPQHF. The CDR3 DNA reads TGTGCCAGCAGCTGGGGGACAGGGGGACAGCCCCAGCATTTT.